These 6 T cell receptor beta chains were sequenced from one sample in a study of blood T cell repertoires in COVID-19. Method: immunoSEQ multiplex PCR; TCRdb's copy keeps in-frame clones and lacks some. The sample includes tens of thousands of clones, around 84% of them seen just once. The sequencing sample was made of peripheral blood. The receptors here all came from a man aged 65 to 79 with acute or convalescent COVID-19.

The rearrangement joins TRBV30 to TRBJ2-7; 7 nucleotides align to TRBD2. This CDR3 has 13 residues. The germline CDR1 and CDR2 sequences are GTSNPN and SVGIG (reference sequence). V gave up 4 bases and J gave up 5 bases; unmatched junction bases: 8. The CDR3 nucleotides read TGTGCCTGGAACCCGGGGAGGGTGAACGAGCAGTACTTC. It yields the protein CAWNPGRVNEQYF.

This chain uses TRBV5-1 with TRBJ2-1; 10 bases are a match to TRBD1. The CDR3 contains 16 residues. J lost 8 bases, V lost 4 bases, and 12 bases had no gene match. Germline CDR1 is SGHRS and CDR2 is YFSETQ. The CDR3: CASSPLVGTGVDEQFF. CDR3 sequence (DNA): TGCGCCAGCAGCCCCTTGGTGGGGACAGGGGTTGATGAGCAGTTCTTC.

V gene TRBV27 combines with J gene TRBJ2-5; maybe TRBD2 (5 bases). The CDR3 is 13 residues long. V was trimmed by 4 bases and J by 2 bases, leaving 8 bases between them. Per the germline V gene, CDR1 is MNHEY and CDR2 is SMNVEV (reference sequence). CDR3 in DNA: TGTGCCAGCAGTTCGGACTTTCAAGAGACCCAGTACTTC. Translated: CASSSDFQETQYF.

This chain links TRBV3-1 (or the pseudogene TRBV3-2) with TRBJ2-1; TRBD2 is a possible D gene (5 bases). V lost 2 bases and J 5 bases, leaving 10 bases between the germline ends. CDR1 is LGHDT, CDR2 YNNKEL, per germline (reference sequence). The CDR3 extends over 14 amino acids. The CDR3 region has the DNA TGTGCCAGCAGCCAAACGGACGGGGACAATGAGCAGTTCTTC. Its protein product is CASSQTDGDNEQFF.

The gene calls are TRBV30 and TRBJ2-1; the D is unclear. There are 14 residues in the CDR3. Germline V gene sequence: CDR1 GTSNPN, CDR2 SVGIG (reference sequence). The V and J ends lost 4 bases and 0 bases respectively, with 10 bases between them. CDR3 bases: TGTGCCTGGATGGCTCGCATCTCCTACAATGAGCAGTTCTTC. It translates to CAWMARISYNEQFF.

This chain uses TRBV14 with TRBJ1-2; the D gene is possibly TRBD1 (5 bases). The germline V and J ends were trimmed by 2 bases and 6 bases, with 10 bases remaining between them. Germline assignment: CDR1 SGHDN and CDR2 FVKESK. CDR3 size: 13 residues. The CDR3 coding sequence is TGTGCCAGCAGCCAACCGACAGACGATGGCTACACCTTC. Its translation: CASSQPTDDGYTF.